This passage covers 18 T cell receptor beta chains from one sample sequenced in a study of cytomegalovirus exposure and HLA in healthy donors. Measured with immunoSEQ multiplex PCR; TCRdb has only the in-frame clones, and not every one. Of fewer than 85,000 clones listed, approximately 96% are singletons. The sample was PBMCs. Receptor source: a young woman in good health and CMV-seronegative.

This clone was seen once. The V call is TRBV6-1, the J call TRBJ2-7, with 15 bases identical to TRBD2. Germline loops: CDR1 MNHNS, CDR2 SASEGT. The V and J ends lost 2 bases and 6 bases, in that order; junction bases with no gene match: 2. The CDR3 contains 15 residues. This chain's CDR3 is CASSEPGLAGGEQYF. CDR3 bases: TGTGCCAGCAGTGAACCGGGACTAGCGGGAGGCGAGCAGTACTTC.

This chain connects TRBV6-5 to TRBJ2-1, with 7 bases matching TRBD2. From germline, CDR1 is MNHEY and CDR2 SVGAGI. Trimming cost V 2 bases and J 6 bases; bases outside gene matches: 10. The CDR3 extends over 16 amino acids. CDR3 sequence reads: CASSYTAGALSNEQFF. The CDR3 DNA is TGTGCCAGCAGTTACACGGCGGGAGCCTTGAGCAATGAGCAGTTCTTC.

The rearrangement uses TRBV2 and TRBJ2-3; D call uncertain. This CDR3 has 17 residues. Germline CDR1 SNHLY, CDR2 FYNNEI. V lost 6 bases and J lost 8, with 27 bases in between. DNA of the CDR3: TGTGCCAGCAGAGGTACTGACGCGGCCCGCAAACCGGGTACGCAGTATTTT. It translates to CASRGTDAARKPGTQYF.

The chain has TRBV14 and TRBJ2-7; D perhaps matches TRBD1 (6 bases). The CDR3 loop spans 13 amino acids. CDR1 and CDR2 from the germline V gene are SGHDN and FVKESK. The V gene lost 6 bases and the J gene lost 11 bases, with 20 bases spanning the gap. CDR3 region: CASRNSGTPNEYF. The CDR3 bases are TGTGCCAGCAGGAATTCCGGGACACCGAATGAGTACTTC.

The V gene is TRBV11-2, the J gene TRBJ2-1, with 10 bases lining up with TRBD1. CDR1 and CDR2 from the germline V gene are SGHAT and FQNNGV. CDR3 length: 16 residues. The junction had 12 bases not matched to a gene; V was cut back by 5 bases and J by 8 bases. The DNA for the CDR3 is TGTGCCAGCAGCGTCCGGGACAGGGGTGTGATTGATGAGCAGTTCTTC. Its translation is CASSVRDRGVIDEQFF. The full variable domain, with the rest looked up from reference TRBV11-2 and TRBJ2-1, is EAGVAQSPRYKIIEKRQSVAFWCNPISGHATLYWYQQILGQGPKLLIQFQNNGVVDDSQLPKDRFSAERLKGVDSTLKIQPAKLEDSAVYLCASSVRDRGVIDEQFFGPGTRLTVL.

In the case of this clone: A read error may produce the germline difference seen at one junction end. V is TRBV10-3 and J is TRBJ2-5, with a tentative D call TRBD2 (6 bases). The CDR3 contains 18 residues. Germline V gives CDR1 ENHRY, CDR2 SYGVKD. The DNA of the CDR3 is TGTGCCATCAGTGTGAGTCCTGCTGGCGGGATGGCCCAAGGGACCCAGTACTTC. This codes for CAISVSPAGGMAQGTQYF.

CDR3: CASRPAGDYEQYF. In nucleotides, the CDR3 is TGTGCCAGCAGACCCGCCGGGGACTACGAGCAGTACTTC. The chain uses TRBV5-4 and TRBJ2-7; tentative D call: TRBD2 (5 bases). Germline lookup yields CDR1 SGHNT and CDR2 YYREEE (reference sequence). The CDR3 contains 13 residues. Trimming removed 5 bases at V and 3 bases at J, with 12 bases between.

The V call is TRBV6-4, the J call TRBJ1-1; D remains ambiguous. The germline V gene has CDR1 MRHNA and CDR2 SNTAGT. Trimming left V 5 bases short and J 0 bases short, with 7 bases between. CDR3 length: 13 residues. The CDR3 spells CASSTQVNTEAFF. The CDR3 DNA follows: TGTGCCAGCAGTACCCAGGTGAACACTGAAGCTTTCTTT.

This chain connects TRBV6-5 to TRBJ2-3; TRBD1 aligns across 7 bases. The germline gives CDR1 MNHEY, CDR2 SVGAGI. Trimming took 5 bases from V and 3 from J; bases not matched to a gene: 8. This CDR3 contains 15 residues. CDR3 nucleotide sequence: TGTGCCAGCAGTCACAGGGGTGTGGGGACAGATACGCAGTATTTT. Translated: CASSHRGVGTDTQYF.

The chain uses TRBV5-1 and TRBJ2-1; D unclear. CDR1 and CDR2 (germline): SGHRS, YFSETQ. The V end was cut by 0 bases, the J end by 4 bases, with 5 bases between. The CDR3 is 13 residues long. The CDR3, as DNA: TGCGCCAGCAGCTTGGGGCCGTACAATGAGCAGTTCTTC. Translation: CASSLGPYNEQFF.

The V and J genes are TRBV5-1 and TRBJ2-5, with TRBD2 matching over 7 bases. This CDR3 comprises 15 residues. Trimming cost V 5 bases and J 3 bases; bases outside gene matches: 10. Germline V gene lookup returns CDR1 SGHRS and CDR2 YFSETQ. CDR3 nucleotides: TGCGCCAGCAGGGACCTGGGGGGGTGGAAAGAGACCCAGTACTTC. This gives the protein CASRDLGGWKETQYF.

The chain carries TRBV29-1 and TRBJ2-7, with 9 bases that match TRBD1. This CDR3 contains 15 residues. Per germline, CDR1 SQVTM and CDR2 ANQGSEA. Trimming removed 6 bases from V and 5 bases from J; junction bases left unmatched: 14. CDR3 sequence: CSVGGGAGTGNEQYF. The CDR3 nucleotides are TGCAGCGTGGGCGGCGGGGCCGGGACAGGGAACGAGCAGTACTTC.

This clone was detected once. This chain joins TRBV6-5 and TRBJ2-7; D is possibly TRBD2 (5 bases). Trimming took 5 bases from V and 6 from J, leaving 11 bases between them. Germline CDR1 reads MNHEY; CDR2 reads SVGAGI. The CDR3 totals 12 residues. The CDR3 protein is CASSLPGVEQYF. CDR3 in DNA: TGTGCCAGCAGTCTACCCGGGGTCGAGCAGTACTTC.

The chain is built from TRBV7-9 and TRBJ2-1; TRBD2 matches 8 bases. The CDR3 loop spans 18 amino acids. Germline V gene data show CDR1 as SEHNR and CDR2 as FQNEAQ (reference sequence). With V trimmed by 4 bases and J by 0 bases, 11 bases remained unmatched. CDR3 nucleotide sequence: TGTGCCAGCAGCTCCCCCAAACGCACTAGCGGCTCCTACAATGAGCAGTTCTTC. Residues: CASSSPKRTSGSYNEQFF.

CDR3 loop: CASTSRTSGYNEQFF. CDR3 coding DNA: TGTGCCAGCACCTCGAGGACTAGCGGATACAATGAGCAGTTCTTC. V gene TRBV7-9 combines with J gene TRBJ2-1; 10 bases fit TRBD2. The junction had 7 bases not matched to a gene; V was cut back by 7 bases and J by 4 bases. The CDR3 is 15 amino acids. Germline CDR1 and CDR2: SEHNR and FQNEAQ (reference sequence).

This chain uses TRBV14 with TRBJ1-4; 9 nucleotides match TRBD1. With V trimmed by 8 bases and J by 5 bases, 6 bases remained unmatched. The CDR3 runs 14 residues. The germline gives CDR1 SGHDN, CDR2 FVKESK. The CDR3 loop is CASGPGTGNEKLFF. The CDR3 DNA is TGTGCCAGCGGACCCGGGACAGGGAATGAAAAACTGTTTTTT.

This clone occurred once. This sequence joins TRBV5-1 and TRBJ2-1; 9 bases are a match to TRBD1. Germline CDR1 is SGHRS and CDR2 is YFSETQ. V gave up 4 bases and J gave up 13 bases; unmatched junction bases: 9. The CDR3 totals 13 residues. CDR3 nucleotide sequence: TGCGCCAGCAGCCTGGACAGGGGCGTAGCTCAGTTCTTC. Translated, it gives CASSLDRGVAQFF.

This clone was picked up a small number of times. The V call is TRBV7-9, the J call TRBJ1-6, with D perhaps TRBD1 (6 bases). Trimming left V 5 bases short and J 11 bases short, with 13 bases between. Germline V CDR1 and CDR2: SEHNR, FQNEAQ (reference sequence). The CDR3 contains 13 residues. CDR3 bases: TGTGCCAGCAGCCCACCAGGGGCGACACCCCTCCACTTT. It is translated as CASSPPGATPLHF.